This record looks at one T cell receptor (beta chain) sequence and its context. This record comes from a study of yellow fever vaccine responses in identical twins. V lost 5 bases and J lost 4; bases outside the gene matches: 5. The CDR3 is 14 residues long. Germline assignment: CDR1 SGHAT and CDR2 FQNNGV. MiXCR, run by TCRdb on the RT-PCR reads, gives a single entry per CDR3 protein. Of about 19,000 distinct CDR3 sequences listed, approximately 68% are singletons. The sample in question was T cells from blood (PBMCs), unsorted or a sorted subset (not recorded which), obtained before or after yellow fever vaccination (not recorded which). This sequence originates from a woman between 18 and 29 years old who received the yellow fever vaccine. The gene calls are TRBV11-2 and TRBJ1-3, with 7 bases identical to TRBD1. The CDR3 here is CASSLPGQGNTIYF. DNA for the CDR3: TGTGCCAGCAGCCTTCCGGGACAGGGAAACACCATATATTTT. Full variable domain (remainder filled in from reference TRBV11-2 and TRBJ1-3): EAGVAQSPRYKIIEKRQSVAFWCNPISGHATLYWYQQILGQGPKLLIQFQNNGVVDDSQLPKDRFSAERLKGVDSTLKIQPAKLEDSAVYLCASSLPGQGNTIYFGEGSWLTVV.